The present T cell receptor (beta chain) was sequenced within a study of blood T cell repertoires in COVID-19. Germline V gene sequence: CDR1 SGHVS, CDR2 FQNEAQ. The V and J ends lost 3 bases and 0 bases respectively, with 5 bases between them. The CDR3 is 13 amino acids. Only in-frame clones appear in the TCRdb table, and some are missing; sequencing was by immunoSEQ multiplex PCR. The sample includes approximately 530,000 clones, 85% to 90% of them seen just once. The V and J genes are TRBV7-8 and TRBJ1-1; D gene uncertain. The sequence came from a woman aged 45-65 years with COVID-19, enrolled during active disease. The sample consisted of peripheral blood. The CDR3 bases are TGTGCCAGCAGCTTTTCGGTGAACACTGAAGCTTTCTTT. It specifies CASSFSVNTEAFF.